These 26 T cell receptor beta chains came from one sample sequenced in a study of blood T cells in healthy people across ages. A second PCR of 7 to 11 cycles used a sample-barcoded 5' primer and a J-beta primer mix. TCRdb passed the 5' RACE reads through MiXCR, listing each CDR3 protein once. The sample has approximately 1.5 million distinct CDR3 sequences; around 35% are singletons. Sequencing was performed on blood. These receptors were taken from a woman aged 25 to 45 in good health.

The chain joins TRBV6-5 to TRBJ2-1, with 12 bases aligning to TRBD2. Germline lookup yields CDR1 MNHEY and CDR2 SVGAGI. The CDR3 consists of 16 residues. Trimming at V came to 8 bases and at J to 7 bases, leaving 12 bases not matched to a gene. The CDR3 spells CASAILAGGQGNEQFF. The CDR3 DNA is TGTGCCAGCGCTATACTAGCGGGAGGCCAGGGGAATGAGCAGTTCTTC.

On this clonotype itself: One junction end does not reproduce the germline sequence, and a read error may be involved. The V and J genes are TRBV4-1 and TRBJ2-3, with 9 bases fitting TRBD2. Germline loops: CDR1 MGHRA, CDR2 YSYEKL. The CDR3 length is 15 residues. The CDR3 reads CASSQEAGGTDTRYF. The CDR3, as DNA: TGCGCCAGCAGCCAAGAAGCGGGGGGCACAGATACGCGGTATTTT.

The chain uses TRBV30 and TRBJ2-1, with 11 bases fitting TRBD2. The CDR3 covers 17 residues. V gave up 1 base and J gave up 3 bases; unmatched junction bases: 8. The germline V gene encodes CDR1 GTSNPN and CDR2 SVGIG (reference sequence). DNA of the CDR3: TGTGCCTGGAGTGAACTAGCGGGAGAGGGGCTCTACAATGAGCAGTTCTTC. Encoded protein: CAWSELAGEGLYNEQFF.

This clonotype was recorded a few times. The chain carries TRBV5-6 and TRBJ2-5; D may match TRBD1 or TRBD2 (6 bases each). The CDR3 contains 16 residues. V lost 1 base and J 1 base, leaving 14 bases between the germline ends. Per germline, CDR1 SGHDT and CDR2 YYEEEE. CDR3 nucleotide sequence: TGTGCCAGCAGCTTGTGGGGGGCGCAGATCCAAGAGACCCAGTACTTC. This translates into CASSLWGAQIQETQYF.

This clonotype was counted a few times. The chain has TRBV7-7 and TRBJ1-2; weak D call: TRBD1 (5 bases). Trimming took 5 bases from V and 3 from J, leaving 13 bases between them. CDR3 size: 14 residues. Germline assignment: CDR1 SSHAT and CDR2 FNYEAQ (reference sequence). CDR3 nucleotide sequence: TGTGCCAGCAGCCCGCTTTCAGGGTACTATGGCTACACCTTC. This encodes CASSPLSGYYGYTF.

The chain couples TRBV20-1 to TRBJ2-7; 7 bases map to TRBD2. Unmatched junction bases numbered 5, after V lost 3 bases and J lost 0 bases. Germline loops: CDR1 DFQATT, CDR2 SNEGSKA (reference sequence). The CDR3 covers 14 residues. The CDR3, as DNA: TGCAGTGCTAGTAGAGCGGGGTTCTCCTACGAGCAGTACTTC. This translates into CSASRAGFSYEQYF.

Points on this clonotype: One end of the junction does not line up with germline, which may come from a read error. The rearrangement links TRBV11-1 to TRBJ2-5; D is undetermined. This CDR3 has 12 amino acids. Germline CDR1 is SGHAT and CDR2 is FQDESV (reference sequence). Here the CDR3 reads CANSLNQETQYF. As DNA, the CDR3 is TGTGCCAACAGCCTTAACCAAGAGACCCAGTACTTC.

The CDR3 reads CASSLVLTAPRSNQPQHF. Here the CDR3 DNA reads TGTGCCAGCAGCTTGGTCCTGACAGCCCCGCGAAGCAATCAGCCCCAGCATTTT. J is TRBJ1-5 and V is TRBV5-6; the D gene is possibly TRBD1 (5 bases). The germline V gene has CDR1 SGHDT and CDR2 YYEEEE. Trimming took 0 bases from V and 1 from J, leaving 17 bases between them. The CDR3 consists of 18 residues.

The chain links TRBV12-3 or TRBV12-4 to TRBJ2-5; no reliable D call. V dropped 6 bases and J dropped 11 bases, with 19 bases sitting between them. This CDR3 has 13 amino acids. CDR3 DNA: TGTGCCAGCAGCGAGGTTGCTCGGAGTGAGCAGTACTTC. This codes for CASSEVARSEQYF.

V gene TRBV7-8 combines with J gene TRBJ2-1; no reliable D call. Trimming removed 6 bases at V and 13 bases at J, with 22 bases between. The CDR3 extends over 14 amino acids. Germline V gene sequence: CDR1 SGHVS, CDR2 FQNEAQ. The CDR3, as DNA: TGTGCCAGCAGTGAAGAAGGCAGGCCAGAGACCCAGTTCTTC. Amino acid sequence: CASSEEGRPETQFF.

The chain links TRBV6-2 or TRBV6-3 to TRBJ2-1, with unresolved D. Germline V gene lookup returns CDR1 MNHEY and CDR2 SVGEGT. V was cut by 6 bases and J by 4 bases, with 7 bases left in between. CDR3 length: 12 amino acids. The CDR3 sequence: CASSKYYNEQFF. The CDR3 nucleotides are TGTGCCAGCAGCAAGTATTACAATGAGCAGTTCTTC.

V gene TRBV10-1 combines with J gene TRBJ2-7, with D possibly matching TRBD1 (5 bases). The CDR3 has 12 residues. The V gene's germline CDR1 is WNHNN and CDR2 SYGVQD (reference sequence). V was shortened by 9 bases and J by 2 bases, with 11 bases between the two germline ends. The CDR3 protein is CARTPGTYEQYF. CDR3 bases: TGCGCCAGGACTCCAGGGACCTACGAGCAGTACTTC.

The chain is built from TRBV20-1 and TRBJ1-1, with D tentatively TRBD1 (5 bases). V was pared by 2 bases and J by 12 bases, with 16 bases between. CDR1 is DFQATT and CDR2 is SNEGSKA in the germline V gene (reference sequence). This CDR3 contains 12 residues. The CDR3 sequence: CSARRTTALTFF. CDR3 nucleotide sequence: TGCAGTGCTAGAAGGACGACAGCCCTTACTTTCTTT.

As concerns this clonotype: A read error may produce the germline difference seen at one junction end. This chain uses TRBV7-3 with TRBJ2-1, with D perhaps matching TRBD1 or TRBD2 (5 bases each). CDR3 size: 15 residues. The germline V gene encodes CDR1 SGHTA and CDR2 FQGTGA. CDR3 sequence (DNA): TGTGTCAGCAGCTTGGGACCGAGGACCTACAATGAGCAGTTCTTC. The encoded protein is CVSSLGPRTYNEQFF. Based on the CDR3 plus reference TRBV7-3 and TRBJ2-1, the full variable domain is GAGVSQTPSNKVTEKGKYVELRCDPISGHTALYWYRQSLGQGPEFLIYFQGTGAADDSGLPNDRFFAVRPEGSVSTLKIQRTERGDSAVYLCVSSLGPRTYNEQFFGPGTRLTVL.

This chain connects TRBV29-1 to TRBJ1-1; D gene ambiguous. The CDR3 contains 13 residues. V was pared by 1 base and J by 0 bases, with 6 bases between. Germline lookup yields CDR1 SQVTM and CDR2 ANQGSEA. The CDR3 loop is CSVEGVVNTEAFF. As DNA, the CDR3 is TGCAGCGTTGAAGGGGTAGTGAACACTGAAGCTTTCTTT.

This clonotype came up a few times. This sequence joins TRBV4-2 and TRBJ2-4, with 7 bases matching TRBD2. The J call may be in error: the DNA end matches TRBJ2-7 better. The CDR3 covers 15 residues. Germline V gene data show CDR1 as LGHNA and CDR2 as YNFKEQ. The CDR3 sequence is CASSQEVTSPYEQYF. The CDR3 DNA is TGTGCCAGCAGCCAAGAGGTGACTAGCCCCTACGAGCAGTACTTC.

CDR3 bases: TGCAGTGCTAGAGATCCCAGCGGGGGGACAGATACGCAGTATTTT. It specifies CSARDPSGGTDTQYF. The chain carries TRBV20-1 and TRBJ2-3, with 9 bases fitting TRBD2. CDR3 length: 15 amino acids. Trimming removed 0 bases from V and 3 bases from J; junction bases left unmatched: 4. Germline assignment: CDR1 DFQATT and CDR2 SNEGSKA (reference sequence).

The chain uses TRBV27 and TRBJ2-7, with D possibly matching TRBD1 (5 bases). This CDR3 contains 16 residues. Per germline, CDR1 MNHEY and CDR2 SMNVEV (reference sequence). With 4 bases removed from V and 0 bases from J, the gap between germline ends came to 16 bases. The CDR3 nucleotides read TGTGCCAGCAGTTCCCTAGACAGATCCTTCTCCTACGAGCAGTACTTC. Translated, it gives CASSSLDRSFSYEQYF.

This rearrangement joins TRBV5-1 to TRBJ2-3; D perhaps matches TRBD2 (5 bases). This CDR3 comprises 14 residues. Trimming pared 5 bases from V and 5 bases from J, leaving 15 bases between. CDR1 and CDR2 from the germline V gene are SGHRS and YFSETQ. The CDR3 is CASRPVAKKDTQYF. The CDR3 DNA sequence: TGCGCCAGCAGACCGGTAGCGAAGAAAGATACGCAGTATTTT.

This clonotype has just a few counts. This chain links TRBV20-1 with TRBJ2-7; D is possibly TRBD2 (6 bases). Trimming removed 3 bases at V and 3 bases at J, with 21 bases between. Germline values: CDR1 DFQATT, CDR2 SNEGSKA (reference sequence). This CDR3 is 16 amino acids long. CDR3 region: CSASPNTGVRNYEQYF. The CDR3 DNA sequence: TGCAGTGCTAGTCCCAATACGGGAGTGAGGAACTACGAGCAGTACTTC.

A word on this clonotype: The CDR3 carries no conserved terminal phenylalanine or tryptophan, so it likely arises from a read error. This chain links TRBV5-1 with TRBJ2-7; 13 nucleotides agree with TRBD2. CDR3 length equals 17 residues. With V trimmed by 8 bases and J by 6 bases, 17 bases remained unmatched. Germline-derived CDR1 and CDR2 are SGHRS and YFSETQ. The CDR3 sequence: CASSATSGRPPRSEQYY. In DNA form, the CDR3 reads TGCGCCAGTAGCGCGACTAGCGGGAGGCCACCTCGGAGCGAGCAGTACTAC.

This clonotype was detected many times. The genes are TRBV20-1 and TRBJ2-5; 7 nucleotides match TRBD1. The V gene's germline CDR1 is DFQATT and CDR2 SNEGSKA (reference sequence). There are 13 residues in the CDR3. V dropped 2 bases and J dropped 5; count of bases not matched to a gene: 5. The chain's CDR3 is CSARNSRGETQYF. The DNA for the CDR3 is TGCAGTGCTAGAAACTCCAGGGGGGAGACCCAGTACTTC.

This chain joins TRBV20-1 and TRBJ2-5; 8 nucleotides align to TRBD1. The CDR3 spans 17 residues. V shed 0 bases, J shed 3 bases, and the junction held 12 bases outside the gene matches. The germline V gene has CDR1 DFQATT and CDR2 SNEGSKA (reference sequence). CDR3 coding DNA: TGCAGTGCTAGAGAAGTTCTGAGACAGGGGCCCGAAGAGACCCAGTACTTC. Residues: CSAREVLRQGPEETQYF.

With regard to this clonotype: Sequence at one end of the junction differs from germline and may be a read error. The chain combines TRBV4-2 with TRBJ2-7; D remains unclear. The CDR3 length is 15 residues. CDR1 LGHNA and CDR2 YNFKEQ come from the germline V gene. The CDR3 protein is CASSQVAFLSYVQYF. The CDR3 coding sequence is TGTGCCAGCAGCCAAGTTGCATTTCTATCCTACGTGCAGTACTTC.

This clonotype has a handful of counts. The chain joins TRBV2 to TRBJ2-7; no clear D gene. The CDR3 runs to 12 residues. Trimming removed 6 bases at V and 9 bases at J, with 15 bases between. Germline CDR1 is SNHLY and CDR2 is FYNNEI. Here the CDR3 reads CASRPDGFVQYF. CDR3 coding DNA: TGTGCCAGCAGACCCGACGGATTTGTGCAGTACTTC.

This clonotype showed up many times. V is TRBV6-5 and J is TRBJ2-1, with 9 nucleotides matching TRBD1. The CDR3 extends over 15 amino acids. In germline, CDR1 is MNHEY, CDR2 SVGAGI. V shed 6 bases and J 2 bases; nucleotides not matched to a gene: 5. The CDR3 sequence: CASSSTGGAYNEQFF. The CDR3 nucleotides are TGTGCCAGCAGCTCTACAGGGGGCGCCTACAATGAGCAGTTCTTC.